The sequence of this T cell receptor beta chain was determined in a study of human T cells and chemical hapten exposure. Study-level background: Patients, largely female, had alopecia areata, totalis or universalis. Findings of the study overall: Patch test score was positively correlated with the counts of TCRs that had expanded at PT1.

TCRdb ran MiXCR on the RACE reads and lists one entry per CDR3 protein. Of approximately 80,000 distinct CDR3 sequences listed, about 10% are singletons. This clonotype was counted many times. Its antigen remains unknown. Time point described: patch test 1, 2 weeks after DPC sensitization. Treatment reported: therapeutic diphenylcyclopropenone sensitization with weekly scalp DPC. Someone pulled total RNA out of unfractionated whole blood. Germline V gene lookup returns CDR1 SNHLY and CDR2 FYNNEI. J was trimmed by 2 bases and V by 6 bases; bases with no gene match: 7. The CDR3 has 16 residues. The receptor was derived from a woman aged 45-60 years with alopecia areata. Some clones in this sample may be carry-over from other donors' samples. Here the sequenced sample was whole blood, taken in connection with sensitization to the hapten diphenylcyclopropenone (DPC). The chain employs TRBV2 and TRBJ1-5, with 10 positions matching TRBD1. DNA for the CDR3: TGTGCCAGCAGGAGACAGGGGGCGTGGGGCAATCAGCCCCAGCATTTT. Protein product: CASRRQGAWGNQPQHF.